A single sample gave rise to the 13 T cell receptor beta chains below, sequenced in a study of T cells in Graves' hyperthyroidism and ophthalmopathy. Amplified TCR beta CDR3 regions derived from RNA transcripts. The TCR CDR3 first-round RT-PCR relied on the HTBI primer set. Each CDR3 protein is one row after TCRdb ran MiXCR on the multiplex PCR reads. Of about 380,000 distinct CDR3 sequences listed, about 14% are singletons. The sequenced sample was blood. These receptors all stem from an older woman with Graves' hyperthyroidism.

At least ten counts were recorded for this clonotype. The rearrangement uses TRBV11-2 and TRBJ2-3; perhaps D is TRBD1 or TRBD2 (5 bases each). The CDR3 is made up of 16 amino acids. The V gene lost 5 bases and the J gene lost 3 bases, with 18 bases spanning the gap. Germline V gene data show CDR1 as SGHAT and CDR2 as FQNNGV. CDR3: CASSPLKGRTTDTQYF. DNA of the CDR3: TGTGCCAGCAGCCCCCTCAAGGGACGGACTACAGATACGCAGTATTTT.

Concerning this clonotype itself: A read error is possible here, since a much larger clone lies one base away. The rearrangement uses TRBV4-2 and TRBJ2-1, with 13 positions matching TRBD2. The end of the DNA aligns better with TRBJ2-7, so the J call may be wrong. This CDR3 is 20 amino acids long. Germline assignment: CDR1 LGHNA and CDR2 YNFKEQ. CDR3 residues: CASSQAGGLAGILSYNEQYF. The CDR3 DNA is TGTGCCAGCAGCCAAGCAGGGGGACTAGCGGGAATTCTCTCCTACAATGAGCAGTACTTC.

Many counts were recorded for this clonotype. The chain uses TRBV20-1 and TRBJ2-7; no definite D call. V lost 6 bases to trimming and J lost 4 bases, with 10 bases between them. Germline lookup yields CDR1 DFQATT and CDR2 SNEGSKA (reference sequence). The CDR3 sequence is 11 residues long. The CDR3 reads CSALSGYEQYF. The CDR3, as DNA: TGCAGTGCCCTATCCGGTTACGAGCAGTACTTC.

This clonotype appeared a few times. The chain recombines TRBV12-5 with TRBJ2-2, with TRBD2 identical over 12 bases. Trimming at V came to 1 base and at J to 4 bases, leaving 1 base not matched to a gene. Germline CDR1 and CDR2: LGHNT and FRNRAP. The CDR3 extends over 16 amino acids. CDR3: CASGLGLAGVTGELFF. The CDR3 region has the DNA TGTGCTAGTGGTTTGGGACTAGCGGGAGTCACCGGGGAGCTGTTTTTT.

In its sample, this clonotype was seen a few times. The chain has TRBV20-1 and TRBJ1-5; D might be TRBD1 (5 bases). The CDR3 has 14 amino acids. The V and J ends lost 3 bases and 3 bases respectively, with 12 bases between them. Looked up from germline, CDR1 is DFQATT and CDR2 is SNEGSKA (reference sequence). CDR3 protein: CSASRDGDNQPQHF. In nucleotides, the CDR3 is TGCAGTGCTAGCCGGGACGGTGACAATCAGCCCCAGCATTTT.

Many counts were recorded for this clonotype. The DNA of the CDR3 is TGTGCCAGCAGTTCCAATATGAACACTGAAGCTTTCTTT. Amino acid sequence: CASSSNMNTEAFF. The chain recombines TRBV27 with TRBJ1-1; D is ambiguous. CDR3 length: 13 residues. Looked up from germline, CDR1 is MNHEY and CDR2 is SMNVEV (reference sequence). V was trimmed by 4 bases and J by 0 bases, leaving 6 bases between them.

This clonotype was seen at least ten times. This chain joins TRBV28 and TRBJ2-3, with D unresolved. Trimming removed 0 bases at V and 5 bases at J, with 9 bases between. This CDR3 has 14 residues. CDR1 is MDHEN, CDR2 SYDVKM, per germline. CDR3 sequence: CASSLWGNQDTQYF. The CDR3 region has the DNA TGTGCCAGCAGTTTATGGGGCAATCAAGATACGCAGTATTTT.

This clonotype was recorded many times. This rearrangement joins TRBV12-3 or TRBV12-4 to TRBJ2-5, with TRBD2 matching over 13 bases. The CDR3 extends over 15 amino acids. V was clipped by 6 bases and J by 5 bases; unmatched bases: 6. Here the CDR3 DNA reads TGTGCCAGCAGCCTGACTAGCGGGAGGTCTGAGACCCAGTACTTC. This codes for CASSLTSGRSETQYF.

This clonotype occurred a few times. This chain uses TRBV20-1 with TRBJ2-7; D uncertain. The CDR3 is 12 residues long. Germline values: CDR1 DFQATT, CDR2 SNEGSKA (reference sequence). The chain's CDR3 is CRSPQKRYEQYF. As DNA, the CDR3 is TGCAGAAGCCCCCAGAAGAGGTACGAGCAGTACTTC.

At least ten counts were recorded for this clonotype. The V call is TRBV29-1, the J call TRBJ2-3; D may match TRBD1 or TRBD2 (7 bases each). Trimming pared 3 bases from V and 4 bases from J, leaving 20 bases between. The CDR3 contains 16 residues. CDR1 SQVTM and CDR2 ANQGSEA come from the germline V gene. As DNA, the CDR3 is TGCAGCGTTGACCAACTACACAGGGGAGGGCCAGATACGCAGTATTTT. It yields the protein CSVDQLHRGGPDTQYF.

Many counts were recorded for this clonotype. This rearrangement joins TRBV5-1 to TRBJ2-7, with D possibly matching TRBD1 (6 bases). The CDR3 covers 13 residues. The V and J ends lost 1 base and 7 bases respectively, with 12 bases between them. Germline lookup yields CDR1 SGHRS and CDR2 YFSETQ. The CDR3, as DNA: TGCGCCAGCAGCTTGCGACAGGCAAAGGAGCAGTACTTC. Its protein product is CASSLRQAKEQYF. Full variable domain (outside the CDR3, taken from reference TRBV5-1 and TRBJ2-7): KAGVTQTPRYLIKTRGQQVTLSCSPISGHRSVSWYQQTPGQGLQFLFEYFSETQRNKGNFPGRFSGRQFSNSRSEMNVSTLELGDSALYLCASSLRQAKEQYFGPGTRLTVT.

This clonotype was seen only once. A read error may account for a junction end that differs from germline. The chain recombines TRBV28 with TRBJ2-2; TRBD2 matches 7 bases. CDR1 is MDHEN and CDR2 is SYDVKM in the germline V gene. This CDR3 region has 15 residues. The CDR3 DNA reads TGTGCCAGCAGTTTGGGGGGAGGGCCGGCCGGGGAGCTGCTTTTT. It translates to CASSLGGGPAGELLF.

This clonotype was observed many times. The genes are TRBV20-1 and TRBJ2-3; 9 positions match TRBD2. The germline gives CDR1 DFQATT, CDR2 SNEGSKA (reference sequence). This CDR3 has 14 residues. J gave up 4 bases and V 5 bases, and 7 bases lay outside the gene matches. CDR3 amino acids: CSAVAGEVADTQYF. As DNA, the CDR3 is TGCAGTGCTGTAGCGGGAGAAGTCGCAGATACGCAGTATTTT.